This record covers a single T cell receptor (beta chain). Antigen unknown. TCRdb re-called the 5' RACE reads with MiXCR, one entry per CDR3 protein. Here the sample spans around 390,000 distinct CDR3 sequences, about 20% being singletons. This entry comes from a study of CD8 T cells in ankylosing spondylitis. The V gene lost 3 bases and the J gene lost 1 base, with 12 bases spanning the gap. Germline V gene data show CDR1 as MDHEN and CDR2 as SYDVKM. CDR3 size: 15 residues. Notes on the study in general: Ankylosing spondylitis blood seemed to carry a telltale TCR beta motif made of under ten highly homologous variants. Matched ankylosing spondylitis synovial fluid reportedly showed significant enrichment of disease-linked clones.

This chain joins TRBV28 and TRBJ1-2; D unclear. The source material was blood, either unsorted or a sorted T cell fraction (not recorded which). The TCR comes from a male donor with ankylosing spondylitis. CDR3 sequence: CASSLMNSLNYGYTF. Here the CDR3 DNA reads TGTGCCAGCAGTTTGATGAACTCACTTAACTATGGCTACACCTTC.